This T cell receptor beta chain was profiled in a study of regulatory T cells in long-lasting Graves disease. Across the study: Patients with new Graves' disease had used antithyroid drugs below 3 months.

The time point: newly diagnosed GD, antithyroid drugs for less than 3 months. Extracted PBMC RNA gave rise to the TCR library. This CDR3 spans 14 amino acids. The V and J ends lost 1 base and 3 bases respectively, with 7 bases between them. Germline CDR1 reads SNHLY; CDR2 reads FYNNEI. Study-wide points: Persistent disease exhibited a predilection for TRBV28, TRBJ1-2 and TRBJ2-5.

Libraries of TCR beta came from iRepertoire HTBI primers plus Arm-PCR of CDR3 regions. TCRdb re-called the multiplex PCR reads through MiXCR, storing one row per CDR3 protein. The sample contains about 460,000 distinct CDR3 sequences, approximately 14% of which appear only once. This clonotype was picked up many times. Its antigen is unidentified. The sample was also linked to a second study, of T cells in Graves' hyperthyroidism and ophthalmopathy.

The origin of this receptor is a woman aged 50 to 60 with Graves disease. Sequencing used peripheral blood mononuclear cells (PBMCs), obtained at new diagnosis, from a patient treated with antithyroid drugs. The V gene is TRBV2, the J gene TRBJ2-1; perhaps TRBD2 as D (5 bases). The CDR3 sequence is CASSEGTFYNEQFF. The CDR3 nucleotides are TGTGCCAGCAGTGAAGGGACTTTCTACAATGAGCAGTTCTTC.